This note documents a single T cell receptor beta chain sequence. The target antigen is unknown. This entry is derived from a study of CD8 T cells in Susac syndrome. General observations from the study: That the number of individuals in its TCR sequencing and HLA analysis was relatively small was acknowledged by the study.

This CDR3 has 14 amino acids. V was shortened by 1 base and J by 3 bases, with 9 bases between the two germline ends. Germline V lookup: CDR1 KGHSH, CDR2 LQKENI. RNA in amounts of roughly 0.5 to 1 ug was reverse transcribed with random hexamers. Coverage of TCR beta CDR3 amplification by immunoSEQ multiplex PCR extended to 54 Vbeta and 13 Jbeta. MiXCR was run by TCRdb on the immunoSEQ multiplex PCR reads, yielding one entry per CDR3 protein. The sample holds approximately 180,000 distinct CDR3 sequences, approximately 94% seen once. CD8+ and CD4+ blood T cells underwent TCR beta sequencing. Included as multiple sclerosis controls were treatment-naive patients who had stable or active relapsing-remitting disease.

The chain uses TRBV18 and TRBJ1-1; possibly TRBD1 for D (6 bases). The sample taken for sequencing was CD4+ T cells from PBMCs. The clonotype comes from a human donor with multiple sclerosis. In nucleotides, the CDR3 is TGTGCCAGCTCACCACAGGGGGTTGACACTGAAGCTTTCTTT. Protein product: CASSPQGVDTEAFF. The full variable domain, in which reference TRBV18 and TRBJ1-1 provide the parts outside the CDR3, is NAGVMQNPRHLVRRRGQEARLRCSPMKGHSHVYWYRQLPEEGLKFMVYLQKENIIDESGMPKERFSAEFPKEGPSILRIQQVVRGDSAAYFCASSPQGVDTEAFFGQGTRLTVV.